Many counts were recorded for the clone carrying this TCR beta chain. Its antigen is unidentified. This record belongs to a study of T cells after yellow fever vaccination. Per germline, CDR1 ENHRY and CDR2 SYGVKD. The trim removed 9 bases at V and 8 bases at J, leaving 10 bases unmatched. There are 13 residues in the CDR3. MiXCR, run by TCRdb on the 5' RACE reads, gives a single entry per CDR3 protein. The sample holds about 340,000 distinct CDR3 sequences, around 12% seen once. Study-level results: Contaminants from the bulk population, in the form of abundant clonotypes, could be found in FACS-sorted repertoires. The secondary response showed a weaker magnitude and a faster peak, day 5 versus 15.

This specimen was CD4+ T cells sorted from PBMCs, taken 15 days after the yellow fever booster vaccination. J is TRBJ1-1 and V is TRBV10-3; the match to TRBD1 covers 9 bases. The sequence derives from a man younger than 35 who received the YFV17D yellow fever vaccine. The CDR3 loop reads CAISGTGLMEAFF. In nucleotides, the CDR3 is TGTGCCATTTCCGGGACAGGGCTCATGGAAGCTTTCTTT.